This T cell receptor beta chain was retrieved from a study of T cells in Graves' hyperthyroidism and ophthalmopathy. Deletions cut 5 bases from V and 6 bases from J, with 8 bases between. CDR3 length: 11 residues. A lack of ophthalmopathy progression within 18 months defined stable Graves' hyperthyroidism. The CDR3 regions of TCR beta were amplified from RNA transcripts. With the HTBI primer set, the TCR CDR3 went through a first round of RT-PCR. TCRdb re-analysed the multiplex PCR reads in MiXCR, keeping a single row per CDR3 protein. The repertoire has around 520,000 distinct CDR3 sequences, 13% to 15% of them found once; the top ten carry less than 20%.

Sequencing was done on a sample of blood. V and J are TRBV12-3 or TRBV12-4 and TRBJ2-7; D might be TRBD1 (5 bases). The receptor was derived from a young woman with Graves' hyperthyroidism. The CDR3 spells CASSPRAEQYF. The CDR3, as DNA: TGTGCCAGCAGTCCCAGGGCCGAGCAGTACTTC.